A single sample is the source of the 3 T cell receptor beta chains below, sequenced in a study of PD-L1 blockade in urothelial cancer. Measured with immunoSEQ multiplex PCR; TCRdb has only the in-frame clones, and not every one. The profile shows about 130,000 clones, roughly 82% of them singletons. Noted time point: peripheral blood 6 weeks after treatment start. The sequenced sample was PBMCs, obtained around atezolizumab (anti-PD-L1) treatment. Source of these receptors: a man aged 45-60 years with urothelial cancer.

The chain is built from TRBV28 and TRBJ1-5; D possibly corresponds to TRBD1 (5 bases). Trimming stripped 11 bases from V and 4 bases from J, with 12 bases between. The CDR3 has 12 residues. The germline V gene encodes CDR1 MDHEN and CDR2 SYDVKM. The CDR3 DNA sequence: TGTGCCGGGGCGGGGGTTAATCAGCCCCAGCATTTT. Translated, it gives CAGAGVNQPQHF. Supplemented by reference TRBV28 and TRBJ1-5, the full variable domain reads DVKVTQSSRYLVKRTGEKVFLECVQDMDHENMFWYRQDPGLGLRLIYFSYDVKMKEKGDIPEGYSVSREKKERFSLILESASTNQTSMYLCAGAGVNQPQHFGDGTRLSIL.

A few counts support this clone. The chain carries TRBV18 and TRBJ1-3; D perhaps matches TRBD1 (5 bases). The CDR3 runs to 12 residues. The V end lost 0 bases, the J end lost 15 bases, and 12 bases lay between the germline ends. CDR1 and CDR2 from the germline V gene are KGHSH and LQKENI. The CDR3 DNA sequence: TGTGCCAGCTCACCACCGTGGGGACTCAAATATTTT. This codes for CASSPPWGLKYF.

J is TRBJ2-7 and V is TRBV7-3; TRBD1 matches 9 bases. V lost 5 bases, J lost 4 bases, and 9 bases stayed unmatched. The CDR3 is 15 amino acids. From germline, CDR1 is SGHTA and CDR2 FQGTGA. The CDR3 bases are TGTGCCAGCAGCCCCGGACAGGGGACGATTTACGAGCAGTACTTC. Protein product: CASSPGQGTIYEQYF.